One T cell receptor (beta chain) is described in this entry. The method was immunoSEQ multiplex PCR; TCRdb's version includes in-frame clones alone and lacks a portion of them. The data show roughly 2.4 million clones, approximately 94% seen once. The CDR3 covers 16 residues. The germline CDR1 and CDR2 sequences are MNHNY and SVGAGI (reference sequence). V trimming: 2 bases; J trimming: 0 bases; junction bases outside the gene matches: 7. The sample comes from a study of shared clonotypes between healthy human individuals. The sequencing input was naive CD4+ T cells sorted from blood. The subset here: CD45RA+ positively selected. The sequence came from a man aged 18 to 35 in good health. The chain has TRBV6-6 and TRBJ2-7; 7 positions agree with TRBD1. CDR3 nucleotide sequence: TGTGCCAGCAGTTACGTTCAGGGGGATTACTCCTACGAGCAGTACTTC. Translated: CASSYVQGDYSYEQYF.